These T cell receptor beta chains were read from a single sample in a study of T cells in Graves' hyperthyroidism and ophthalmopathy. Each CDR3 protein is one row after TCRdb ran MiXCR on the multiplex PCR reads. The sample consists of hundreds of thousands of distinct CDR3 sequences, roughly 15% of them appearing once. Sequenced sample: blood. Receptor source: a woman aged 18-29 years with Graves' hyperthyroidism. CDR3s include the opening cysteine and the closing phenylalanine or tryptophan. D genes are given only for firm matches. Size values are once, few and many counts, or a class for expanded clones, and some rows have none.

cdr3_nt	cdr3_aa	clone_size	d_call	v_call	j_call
TGCAGCGCCGCCTGGGGTAACACTGAAGCTTTCTTT	CSAAWGNTEAFF	many	.	TRBV29-1	TRBJ1-1
TGTGCCAGCAGCGTAGTAGCGGGATTCGGTTGGGGCACAGATACGCAGTATTTT	CASSVVAGFGWGTDTQYF	.	TRBD2	TRBV9	TRBJ2-3
TGCGCCAGCAGCCAAGGCCCTTCGGGGAAGAATGGGGGAGAGACCCAGTACTTC	CASSQGPSGKNGGETQYF	.	.	TRBV4-3	TRBJ2-5
TGCAGCGTGAGGGACCGGGGCGAAAAACTGTTTTTT	CSVRDRGEKLFF	few	.	TRBV29-1	TRBJ1-4
TGTGCCAGCAGCGTTCAGGGGCCCACTGAAGCTTTCTTT	CASSVQGPTEAFF	many	.	TRBV7-9	TRBJ1-1
TGTGCCAGCAGCTTAGGGCCCGGACTAGCGGGAGTTGCAGATACGCAGTATTTT	CASSLGPGLAGVADTQYF	many	TRBD2	TRBV7-2	TRBJ2-3
TGTGCCAGCAGCCCCAGGGGGCTTGCAACTAATGAAAAACTGTTTTTT	CASSPRGLATNEKLFF	few	TRBD1	TRBV7-9	TRBJ1-4
TGTGCCAGCAGATCAACTAGCGGGAGGGACGAGCAGTACTTC	CASRSTSGRDEQYF	few	TRBD2	TRBV7-9	TRBJ2-7
TGTGCCAGCAGGGACCCAAAGGGACAGGGCTTGATGGCCCAGTACTTC	CASRDPKGQGLMAQYF	many	TRBD1	TRBV6-1	TRBJ2-5
TGTGCCAGCAGGGGACTAGCGGGGACCTCTGGGGCCAACGTCCTGACTTTC	CASRGLAGTSGANVLTF	.	TRBD2	TRBV7-9	TRBJ2-6
TGTGCCAGCAGCTTAGAGGCGGATACCGGGGAGCTGTTTTTT	CASSLEADTGELFF	many	.	TRBV7-9	TRBJ2-2
TGCGCCAGCAGCCCGGGACAGAGAACCTACGAGCAGTACTTC	CASSPGQRTYEQYF	.	TRBD1	TRBV4-1	TRBJ2-7
TGTGCCAGCAGCAGACCCACCCAGCGGGAGGACAATGAGCAGTTCTTC	CASSRPTQREDNEQFF	.	TRBD2	TRBV28	TRBJ2-1
TGTGCCACCAGTAACGCAGGGGTAAACTATGGCTACACCTTC	CATSNAGVNYGYTF	few	.	TRBV24-1	TRBJ1-2
TGTGCCAGTAGTACCACAGGCTGGAGCACAGATACGCAGTATTTT	CASSTTGWSTDTQYF	.	.	TRBV19	TRBJ2-3
TGTGCCAGCAGCTTAGTTCTCGAGGGTGCTGAAGCTTTCTTT	CASSLVLEGAEAFF	many	.	TRBV11-2	TRBJ1-1
TGTGCCAGCCGGGGCGGCTGGGGCTATGGCTACACCTTC	CASRGGWGYGYTF	once	.	TRBV27	TRBJ1-2
TGTGCCAGCAGTGCCCGGGCCTTCGATACGCAGTATTTT	CASSARAFDTQYF	few	.	TRBV6-1	TRBJ2-3
TGTGCCAGCAGCCGGACTAATTCCTACGAGCAGTACTTC	CASSRTNSYEQYF	.	.	TRBV3-1	TRBJ2-7
TGCGCCAGCAGTGAGTCACCAGGGCCCGATGGCTACACCTTC	CASSESPGPDGYTF	.	.	TRBV10-2	TRBJ1-2
TGTGCCAGCAGTTACCAGACAGGGGGCGTGAAGGACGAGCAGTACTTC	CASSYQTGGVKDEQYF	.	TRBD1	TRBV6-9	TRBJ2-7
TGTGCCAGCAGTTACGGGCAGGGGATCCACGAGCAGTACTTC	CASSYGQGIHEQYF	few	.	TRBV6-4	TRBJ2-7
TGCAGTGCTAGACCCCCGGGGAAGGTCGGGGGGTTGGGTACGCAGTATTTT	CSARPPGKVGGLGTQYF	many	TRBD2	TRBV20-1	TRBJ2-3
TGTGCCAGCAGCTTAACCGGTGGGAGTTCCTACAATGAGCAGTTCTTC	CASSLTGGSSYNEQFF	.	.	TRBV7-3	TRBJ2-1
TGCGCCAGCAGTTACGGGCTGGCGGGAGGTGGAGAGACCCAGTACTTC	CASSYGLAGGGETQYF	few	TRBD2	TRBV10-1	TRBJ2-5
TGCGCCAGCAGCTTGGCTCCGGGGGAACAAGAGACCCAGTACTTC	CASSLAPGEQETQYF	once	.	TRBV5-1	TRBJ2-5
TGCAGTGCCAATAAGGCTAGCGGGAGGGCGGGCGATGAGCAGTTCTTC	CSANKASGRAGDEQFF	few	TRBD2	TRBV20-1	TRBJ2-1
TGCAGCGTTGTTACGTACACTGAAGCTTTCTTT	CSVVTYTEAFF	.	.	TRBV29-1	TRBJ1-1
TGCAGTGCTAGTTTGGGCCGACAAGAGACCCAGTACTTC	CSASLGRQETQYF	many	.	TRBV20-1	TRBJ2-5
TGCGCCAGCAGCCAAGATCGGGTTTTTGGCACTGAAGCTTTCTTT	CASSQDRVFGTEAFF	.	.	TRBV4-1	TRBJ1-1
TGTGCCAGCAGCTTAGCGCGGGGGGAGGGAGATACGCAGTATTTT	CASSLARGEGDTQYF	many	TRBD2	TRBV11-2	TRBJ2-3
TGTGCCAGCAGCCCGAGTTGGGGGTGGACAGGGAAAGAGACCCAGTACTTC	CASSPSWGWTGKETQYF	.	TRBD1	TRBV28	TRBJ2-5
TGTGCCAGCAGATCTCACCCGGAATTCACAGATACGCAGTATTTT	CASRSHPEFTDTQYF	few	.	TRBV6-2/TRBV6-3	TRBJ2-3
TGTGCCTGGAATAGTCGCTCGGCTAGCGGGAGGGCCAGTTACAATGAGCAGTTCTTC	CAWNSRSASGRASYNEQFF	many	TRBD2	TRBV30	TRBJ2-1
TGTGCCAGCAGTCTCCTAGGGCCAATGGGCAATCAGCCCCAGCATTTT	CASSLLGPMGNQPQHF	few	.	TRBV28	TRBJ1-5
TGCGCCAGCAGCATAATAAGCGGGACCTACGAGCAGTACTTC	CASSIISGTYEQYF	.	TRBD2	TRBV5-1	TRBJ2-7
TGCGCCAGCAGCTTGGCGGGACAGAGCACAGATACGCAGTATTTT	CASSLAGQSTDTQYF	many	TRBD1	TRBV5-1	TRBJ2-3
TGTGCCAGCAGCTTGCGTTCGGGACTAGCGGGACAAGATACGCAGTATTTT	CASSLRSGLAGQDTQYF	many	TRBD2	TRBV11-1	TRBJ2-3
TGCAGTGCTAGAGCCATCCTTGGACGGGGAGGCAATCAGCCCCAGCATTTT	CSARAILGRGGNQPQHF	few	.	TRBV20-1	TRBJ1-5
TGTGCCAGCAGTGAAGCGTGGACCGGGGAGCTGTTTTTT	CASSEAWTGELFF	many	.	TRBV2	TRBJ2-2
TGTGCCAGCAAACCACGGGGGACAGGGTTAACAGATACGCAGTATTTT	CASKPRGTGLTDTQYF	.	TRBD1	TRBV7-9	TRBJ2-3
TGTGCCAGATCCGAGATACAGGGGCCCCCAGCCGAGCAGTACTTC	CARSEIQGPPAEQYF	many	TRBD1	TRBV27	TRBJ2-7
TGTGCCAGCAGCCATGGACCAAACAATGAGCAGTTCTTC	CASSHGPNNEQFF	many	.	TRBV3-1	TRBJ2-1
TGTGCCAGTAGCCCGACAGCTACCTCTGGAAACACCATATATTTT	CASSPTATSGNTIYF	few	.	TRBV19	TRBJ1-3